These T cell receptor beta chains were read from a single sample in a study of beta chain features in type 1 diabetes. Sequencing was performed with immunoSEQ multiplex PCR; in TCRdb, only in-frame clones are kept and a portion is missing. The table records about 40,000 clones, 49% of them present only once. The material sequenced was central memory CD4+ T cells from blood. The receptors here all came from a young woman in good health. CDR3s include the opening cysteine and the closing phenylalanine or tryptophan. The order of the fields is V gene, clone size, D gene, J gene, CDR3 DNA, CDR3 protein. The D gene is left open where the match is weak. Expanded clones are given a class, and other clones once, few, many or no size at all.

V: TRBV6-6
size: NA
D: TRBD1
J: TRBJ1-1
DNA: TGTGCCAGCAGTAGACGGACAGGGAGTATGAACACTGAAGCTTTCTTT
CDR3: CASSRRTGSMNTEAFF

V: TRBV5-5
size: NA
D: TRBD1
J: TRBJ1-1
DNA: TGTGCCAGCAGCCCGCGGACAGGGAGAGTCGCTGAAGCTTTCTTT
CDR3: CASSPRTGRVAEAFF

V: TRBV7-9
size: NA
D: TRBD2
J: TRBJ2-2
DNA: TGTGCCAGCAGCTCCCGAGCGATCCTAGCGGGAGAATTAGGCGGGGAGCTGTTTTTT
CDR3: CASSSRAILAGELGGELFF

V: TRBV9
size: NA
D: NA
J: TRBJ1-2
DNA: TGTGCCAGCAGCGTGATTGACAGTAACTATGGCTACACCTTC
CDR3: CASSVIDSNYGYTF

V: TRBV18
size: few
D: TRBD2
J: TRBJ2-1
DNA: TGTGCCAGCTCACCCGGGACTAGCGGGACCTACAATGAGCAGTTCTTC
CDR3: CASSPGTSGTYNEQFF

V: TRBV25-1
size: few
D: NA
J: TRBJ1-1
DNA: TGTGCCAGCAGGGGGGGGCCGGGCACTGAAGCTTTCTTT
CDR3: CASRGGPGTEAFF

V: TRBV30
size: NA
D: NA
J: TRBJ2-1
DNA: TGTGCCTGGAGTAAGGGGACTGGGAATGAGCAGTTCTTC
CDR3: CAWSKGTGNEQFF

V: TRBV18
size: few
D: TRBD2
J: TRBJ2-1
DNA: TGTGCCAGCTCACCACGGGCTAGCGGACAAGTGTTTCCTGAGCAGTTCTTC
CDR3: CASSPRASGQVFPEQFF

V: TRBV29-1
size: NA
D: TRBD2
J: TRBJ2-1
DNA: TGCACCATAGGACTAGCGGGAGGTCATGAGCAGTTCTTC
CDR3: CTIGLAGGHEQFF

V: TRBV5-1
size: NA
D: TRBD1
J: TRBJ1-1
DNA: TGCGCCAGCAGCACCGCAGGGGGAGGTCTGGGAACTGAAGCTTTCTTT
CDR3: CASSTAGGGLGTEAFF

V: TRBV27
size: NA
D: TRBD2
J: TRBJ2-3
DNA: TGTGCCAGCAGTTTATCAGGGGGACTAGCGGGAGAGGCAGATACGCAGTATTTT
CDR3: CASSLSGGLAGEADTQYF

V: TRBV2
size: NA
D: NA
J: TRBJ2-4
DNA: TGTGCCAGCAGTGAGAGAGGACTGGGAAACATTCAGTACTTC
CDR3: CASSERGLGNIQYF

V: TRBV6-5
size: once
D: NA
J: TRBJ1-6
DNA: TGTGCCAGCAGTTACGGGGGGAGCAATTCACCCCTCCACTTT
CDR3: CASSYGGSNSPLHF

V: TRBV6-5
size: few
D: NA
J: TRBJ1-6
DNA: TGTGCCAGCAGTTACGGGGGGGATTCACCCCTCCACTTT
CDR3: CASSYGGDSPLHF

V: TRBV30
size: NA
D: TRBD1
J: TRBJ2-3
DNA: TGTGCCTGGAGTGCCGGGACAGCTACTTACACAGATACGCAGTATTTT
CDR3: CAWSAGTATYTDTQYF

V: TRBV5-1
size: NA
D: TRBD1
J: TRBJ1-2
DNA: TGCGCCAGCAGCTTGGGGGACAGGGCCTATGGCTACACCTTC
CDR3: CASSLGDRAYGYTF

V: TRBV27
size: few
D: TRBD1
J: TRBJ2-7
DNA: TGTGCCAGTTCTCCGGGACAGGGTTTGGGCGAGCAGTACTTC
CDR3: CASSPGQGLGEQYF

V: TRBV6-1
size: NA
D: NA
J: TRBJ1-2
DNA: TGTGCCAGCAGTGAAGTGGGGGAGGACTATGGCTACACCTTC
CDR3: CASSEVGEDYGYTF

V: TRBV7-9
size: few
D: NA
J: TRBJ1-1
DNA: TGTGCCAGCAGCTTAGGGGTGGGGGGCACTGAAGCTTTCTTT
CDR3: CASSLGVGGTEAFF

V: TRBV5-5
size: NA
D: NA
J: TRBJ2-2
DNA: TGTGCCAGCAGCTTGGAAGTGGGACTCGACACCGGGGAGCTGTTTTTT
CDR3: CASSLEVGLDTGELFF

V: TRBV10-1
size: NA
D: TRBD1
J: TRBJ2-2
DNA: TGCGCCAGCAGTGAAGGACAGGGGACCGGGGAGCTGTTTTTT
CDR3: CASSEGQGTGELFF

V: TRBV6-1
size: NA
D: TRBD2
J: TRBJ2-7
DNA: TGTGCCAGCAGTGCCGCCGGGGTAGCGGGGTCCTACGAGCAGTACTTC
CDR3: CASSAAGVAGSYEQYF

V: TRBV5-1
size: few
D: NA
J: TRBJ2-2
DNA: TGCGCCAGCAGCTTGGGAGGGACAACGAACACCGGGGAGCTGTTTTTT
CDR3: CASSLGGTTNTGELFF

V: TRBV7-2
size: NA
D: NA
J: TRBJ2-7
DNA: TGTGCCAGCAGCTTAGATCGACAGTCCTCCTACGAGCAGTACTTC
CDR3: CASSLDRQSSYEQYF

V: TRBV5-4
size: NA
D: NA
J: TRBJ1-2
DNA: TGTGCCAGCAGACCCAGGGCGGGGGAGTATGGCTACACCTTC
CDR3: CASRPRAGEYGYTF

V: TRBV6-1
size: NA
D: TRBD2
J: TRBJ2-3
DNA: TGTGCCAGCAGTGATGGGACTAGGATTCTTACAGATACGCAGTATTTT
CDR3: CASSDGTRILTDTQYF

V: TRBV2
size: once
D: TRBD2
J: TRBJ2-2
DNA: TGTGCCAGCAGTGAAGACCTACTAGCGGGGTCCGGGGAGCTGTTTTTT
CDR3: CASSEDLLAGSGELFF

V: TRBV5-4
size: NA
D: NA
J: TRBJ2-3
DNA: TGTGCCAGCAGCACAAGCACAGATACGCAGTATTTT
CDR3: CASSTSTDTQYF

V: TRBV25-1
size: NA
D: TRBD1
J: TRBJ2-7
DNA: TGTGCCAGCAGTGCTCGGGACAGCTACGAGCAGTACTTC
CDR3: CASSARDSYEQYF

V: TRBV5-6
size: NA
D: NA
J: TRBJ2-5
DNA: TGTGCCAGCAGCCGAAGCTGGAAGGGTGCGGGAGAGACCCAGTACTTC
CDR3: CASSRSWKGAGETQYF

V: TRBV29-1
size: few
D: NA
J: TRBJ1-2
DNA: TGCAGCGTTTCAGGGGTCTTGGGAGCTAACTATGGCTACACCTTC
CDR3: CSVSGVLGANYGYTF

V: TRBV12-5
size: few
D: TRBD1
J: TRBJ2-3
DNA: TGTGCTAGTGGTTTCCCCGCGGGACAGGGAGGATTGGGGACAGATACGCAGTATTTT
CDR3: CASGFPAGQGGLGTDTQYF

V: TRBV6-5
size: few
D: NA
J: TRBJ2-3
DNA: TGTGCCAGCAGTAGCGGGACAGATACGCAGTATTTT
CDR3: CASSSGTDTQYF

V: TRBV9
size: once
D: NA
J: TRBJ1-4
DNA: TGTGCCAGCAGCGTAGGCCCCCTTGGGGCGGCTAATGAAAAACTGTTTTTT
CDR3: CASSVGPLGAANEKLFF

V: TRBV11-2
size: NA
D: NA
J: TRBJ2-7
DNA: TGTGCCAGCAGCTCCGGACAGTTCTACGAGCAGTACTTC
CDR3: CASSSGQFYEQYF

V: TRBV5-5
size: few
D: TRBD2
J: TRBJ2-1
DNA: TGTGCCAGCATTCGGGGGGTCGACAATGAGCAGTTCTTC
CDR3: CASIRGVDNEQFF

V: TRBV10-3
size: NA
D: NA
J: TRBJ2-5
DNA: TGTGCCATCAGTGAGGGACAGTTAGTGGAGACCCAGTACTTC
CDR3: CAISEGQLVETQYF

V: TRBV29-1
size: few
D: TRBD2
J: TRBJ2-1
DNA: TGCAGCGTTGTGGGGGTTAGCGGGGGGTCTTACAATGAGCAGTTCTTC
CDR3: CSVVGVSGGSYNEQFF

V: TRBV10-3
size: few
D: TRBD1
J: TRBJ1-2
DNA: TGTGCCATCACCGCACCGGACAGGGGGCAAGATGGCTACACCTTC
CDR3: CAITAPDRGQDGYTF

V: TRBV10-3
size: NA
D: NA
J: TRBJ2-3
DNA: TGTGCCAACGCAGTTACAGGGCTGGATACGCAGTATTTT
CDR3: CANAVTGLDTQYF

V: TRBV29-1
size: NA
D: TRBD1
J: TRBJ2-2
DNA: TGCAGCGTGTCGTCGGGACAGGGGATACGCGGCACCGGGGAGCTGTTTTTT
CDR3: CSVSSGQGIRGTGELFF

V: TRBV5-6
size: NA
D: TRBD2
J: TRBJ2-7
DNA: TGTGCCAGCAGCTTTCCCGGGAGGACCTACGAGCAGTACTTC
CDR3: CASSFPGRTYEQYF

V: TRBV2
size: NA
D: TRBD1
J: TRBJ2-1
DNA: TGTGCCAGCAGAATACCACAGGGGGCATCCTACAATGAGCAGTTCTTC
CDR3: CASRIPQGASYNEQFF

V: TRBV30
size: few
D: TRBD1
J: TRBJ2-5
DNA: TGTGCCTGGAGTCGTAGACAGGGGCCGGAGGAGACCCAGTACTTC
CDR3: CAWSRRQGPEETQYF

V: TRBV6-1
size: NA
D: TRBD1
J: TRBJ1-5
DNA: TGTGCCAGCGGGGACAGTATCAATCAGCCCCAGCATTTT
CDR3: CASGDSINQPQHF

V: TRBV5-8
size: NA
D: NA
J: TRBJ2-2
DNA: TGTGCCAGCAGCCCAGGATGGGACTCTTATCGGGAGCTGTTTTTT
CDR3: CASSPGWDSYRELFF

V: TRBV4-2
size: NA
D: TRBD1
J: TRBJ1-1
DNA: TGTGCCAGCAGCCACCGCACCGCAGGACAGGGGTTAACTGAAGCTTTCTTT
CDR3: CASSHRTAGQGLTEAFF

V: TRBV15
size: NA
D: TRBD1
J: TRBJ1-2
DNA: TGTGCCACCAGCAGGGGTACCGGGACAGGGTCGGTAATGCGCACCTTC
CDR3: CATSRGTGTGSVMRTF

V: TRBV30
size: NA
D: TRBD2
J: TRBJ2-5
DNA: TGTGCCTGGAGCCCCCAGGGCGGGAGGGCCAGAGAGACCCAGTACTTC
CDR3: CAWSPQGGRARETQYF

V: TRBV18
size: NA
D: TRBD2
J: TRBJ2-3
DNA: TGTGCCAGCTCACCACTGGCTAGCGGTAGCACAGATACGCAGTATTTT
CDR3: CASSPLASGSTDTQYF

V: TRBV14
size: NA
D: NA
J: TRBJ2-3
DNA: TGTGCCAGCAGCCAATTTGTACGGGGAACAGATACGCAGTATTTT
CDR3: CASSQFVRGTDTQYF